The T cell receptor beta chain described here comes from a study of OX40 agonist ivuxolimab in advanced cancers. At the level of the study: A diagnosis of hepatocellular carcinoma, melanoma, renal cell or head and neck cancer was present in dose-escalation patients.

The V gene end was trimmed by 3 bases and the J gene end by 0 bases; junction bases not matched to a gene: 4. The germline V gene encodes CDR1 SGHVS and CDR2 FNYEAQ. The CDR3 has 15 residues. Measured with immunoSEQ multiplex PCR; TCRdb has only the in-frame clones, and not every one. The repertoire holds over 40,000 clones, with approximately 83% as singletons. Specimen: CD4+ or CD8+ T cells sorted from blood, collected in a trial of the OX40 agonist ivuxolimab. The chain combines TRBV7-6 with TRBJ2-5; 7 bases agree with TRBD1. This sequence originates from an adult with an advanced solid tumor such as melanoma, head and neck, liver or kidney cancer. CDR3: CASSFGTVYQETQYF. The CDR3 nucleotides read TGTGCCAGCAGCTTCGGGACAGTGTACCAAGAGACCCAGTACTTC.